This TCR beta chain was identified in a study of CD8 T cells in Susac syndrome. To note about this clonotype: Its antigen is still unknown.

Matched for age and sex, the controls were healthy donors. Broader study findings: As the study acknowledged, the number of individuals who were part of its TCR sequencing and HLA analysis was relatively small.

Trimming at V came to 4 bases and at J to 9 bases, leaving 7 bases not matched to a gene. Germline V gene lookup returns CDR1 MGHDK and CDR2 SYGVNS. The length of the CDR3 is 15 residues. RNA was extracted with the RNeasy kit, and a quantity of about 0.45 to 1 ug was reverse transcribed using random hexamers. The method of amplification for TCR beta CDR3 was immunoSEQ multiplex PCR, covering 54 Vbeta and 13 Jbeta. TCRdb reprocessed the immunoSEQ multiplex PCR reads via MiXCR and lists one record per CDR3 protein. The table has under 200,000 distinct CDR3 sequences, around 95% seen once. The specimen sequenced was CD4+ T cells from PBMCs. This sequence originates from a human donor in good health. This rearrangement joins TRBV25-1 to TRBJ2-1; 12 nucleotides agree with TRBD1. The CDR3 region is CASSGRDRGLGEQFF. CDR3 DNA sequence: TGTGCCAGCAGTGGCCGGGACAGGGGGCTGGGTGAGCAGTTCTTC.